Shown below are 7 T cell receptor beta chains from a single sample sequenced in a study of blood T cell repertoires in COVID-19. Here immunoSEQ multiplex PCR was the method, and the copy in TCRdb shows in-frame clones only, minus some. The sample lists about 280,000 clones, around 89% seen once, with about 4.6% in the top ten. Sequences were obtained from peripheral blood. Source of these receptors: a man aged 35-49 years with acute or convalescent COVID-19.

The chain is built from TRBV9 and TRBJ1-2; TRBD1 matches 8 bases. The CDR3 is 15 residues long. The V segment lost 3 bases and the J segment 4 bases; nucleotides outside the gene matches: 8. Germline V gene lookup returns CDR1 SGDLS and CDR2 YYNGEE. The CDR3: CASSERTGWIYGYTF. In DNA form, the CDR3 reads TGTGCCAGCAGCGAGAGGACAGGGTGGATCTATGGCTACACCTTC.

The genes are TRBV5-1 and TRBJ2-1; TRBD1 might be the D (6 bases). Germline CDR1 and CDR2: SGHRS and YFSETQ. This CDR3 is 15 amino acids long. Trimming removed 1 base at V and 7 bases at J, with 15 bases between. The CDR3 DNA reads TGCGCCAGCAGCTTGAGGGGGTCCGTGGAGAATGAGCAGTTCTTC. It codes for CASSLRGSVENEQFF. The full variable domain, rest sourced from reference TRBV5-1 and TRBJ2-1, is KAGVTQTPRYLIKTRGQQVTLSCSPISGHRSVSWYQQTPGQGLQFLFEYFSETQRNKGNFPGRFSGRQFSNSRSEMNVSTLELGDSALYLCASSLRGSVENEQFFGPGTRLTVL.

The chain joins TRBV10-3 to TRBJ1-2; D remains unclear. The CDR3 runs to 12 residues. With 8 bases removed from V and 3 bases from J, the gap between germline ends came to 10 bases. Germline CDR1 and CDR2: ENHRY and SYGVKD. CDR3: CAIFWEDYGYTF. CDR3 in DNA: TGTGCCATCTTTTGGGAGGACTATGGCTACACCTTC.

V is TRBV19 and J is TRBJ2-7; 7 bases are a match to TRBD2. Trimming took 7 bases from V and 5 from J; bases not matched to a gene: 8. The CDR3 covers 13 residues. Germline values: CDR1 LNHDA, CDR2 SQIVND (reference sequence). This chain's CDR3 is CASKGLTWDEQYF. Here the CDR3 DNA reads TGTGCCAGTAAGGGACTAACCTGGGACGAGCAGTACTTC.

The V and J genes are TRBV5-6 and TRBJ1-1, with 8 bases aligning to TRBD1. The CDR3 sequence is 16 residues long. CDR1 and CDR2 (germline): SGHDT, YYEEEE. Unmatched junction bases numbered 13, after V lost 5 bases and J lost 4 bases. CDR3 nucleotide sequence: TGTGCCAGCAGTCCTGGACAGGGCTGGCTTGGCACTGAAGCTTTCTTT. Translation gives CASSPGQGWLGTEAFF.

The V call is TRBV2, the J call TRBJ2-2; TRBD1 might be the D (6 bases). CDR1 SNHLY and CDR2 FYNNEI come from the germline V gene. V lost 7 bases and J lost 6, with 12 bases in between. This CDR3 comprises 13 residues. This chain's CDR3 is CASIVQGAGELFF. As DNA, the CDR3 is TGTGCCAGCATCGTACAGGGTGCCGGGGAGCTGTTTTTT.

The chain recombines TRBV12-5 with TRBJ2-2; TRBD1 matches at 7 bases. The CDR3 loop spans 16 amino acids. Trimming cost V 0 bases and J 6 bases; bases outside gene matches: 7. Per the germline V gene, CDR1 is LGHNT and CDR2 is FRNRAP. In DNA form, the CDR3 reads TGTGCTAGTGGTTTGGTACAGCCCACAGGGGCCGGGGAGCTGTTTTTT. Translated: CASGLVQPTGAGELFF.